Listed here are 20 T cell receptor beta chains from one sample, sequenced in a study of T-cell memory formation after mild COVID-19. One entry per CDR3 protein, called by TCRdb with MiXCR from the 5' RACE reads. This sample has about 610,000 distinct CDR3 sequences, with roughly a sixth found just once. The sample taken for sequencing was PBMCs or a T cell subset sorted from them (not recorded which). All receptors derive from an adult woman who had mild COVID-19 (a few samples of this study predate the infection). Cell type and time point are not known.

The gene calls are TRBV12-3 or TRBV12-4 and TRBJ1-2, with 8 bases that match TRBD1. V dropped 6 bases and J dropped 5; count of bases not matched to a gene: 11. This CDR3 spans 15 amino acids. The DNA of the CDR3 is TGTGCCAGCAGCCTCTCGACAGGGGACTCGTATGGCTACACCTTC. Translating gives CASSLSTGDSYGYTF.

The gene calls are TRBV20-1 and TRBJ1-2; TRBD1 matches 7 bases. Germline CDR1 reads DFQATT; CDR2 reads SNEGSKA (reference sequence). The V segment lost 0 bases and the J segment 12 bases; nucleotides outside the gene matches: 7. This CDR3 region has 12 residues. The CDR3 coding sequence is TGCAGTGCTAGAGAACCGGGACAGTCCCACACCTTC. Its protein product is CSAREPGQSHTF.

In DNA, the CDR3 is TGTGCCAGCACCACTAGAGGGTACGGCAACAATGAGCAGTTCTTC. Its protein is CASTTRGYGNNEQFF. The chain recombines TRBV12-3 or TRBV12-4 with TRBJ2-1; D possibly corresponds to TRBD2 (5 bases). The CDR3 is made up of 15 amino acids. V was shortened by 7 bases and J by 5 bases, with 18 bases between the two germline ends.

There are many counts of this clonotype. V is TRBV20-1 and J is TRBJ1-2, with D maybe TRBD1 (6 bases). This CDR3 spans 19 amino acids. V lost 3 bases, J lost 2 bases, and 28 bases lay in between. Germline CDR1 is DFQATT and CDR2 is SNEGSKA (reference sequence). The DNA for the CDR3 is TGCAGTGCTAGTCCAGCGACAACCCGACAACACAGGGACAACTATGGCTACACCTTC. This gives the protein CSASPATTRQHRDNYGYTF.

In this sample, this clonotype turned up many times. The rearrangement uses TRBV5-6 and TRBJ1-5, with 10 bases matching TRBD1. The CDR3 is 17 amino acids. Germline V gene sequence: CDR1 SGHDT, CDR2 YYEEEE. V shed 3 bases and J 2 bases; nucleotides not matched to a gene: 8. DNA for the CDR3: TGTGCCAGCAGCTCGACAGGGGGCGGAAAGGGCAATCAGCCCCAGCATTTT. Amino acid sequence: CASSSTGGGKGNQPQHF.

The V and J genes are TRBV24-1 and TRBJ2-5; unclear D gene. Trimming cost V 5 bases and J 4 bases, with 7 bases left between them. Germline loops: CDR1 KGHDR, CDR2 SFDVKD. The length of the CDR3 is 12 residues. The CDR3 coding sequence is TGTGCCACCAGTGCAACGGGAGAGACCCAGTACTTC. Translation: CATSATGETQYF.

This clonotype has more than one count but fewer than ten. The chain joins TRBV27 to TRBJ2-7; the match to TRBD2 covers 7 bases. The V segment lost 3 bases and the J segment 2 bases; nucleotides outside the gene matches: 16. Germline-derived CDR1 and CDR2 are MNHEY and SMNVEV (reference sequence). This CDR3 is built from 18 residues. The CDR3 protein is CASSLAGQGGASAYEQYF. The CDR3 DNA is TGTGCCAGCAGTTTGGCCGGGCAGGGAGGGGCCTCGGCCTACGAGCAGTACTTC.

This clonotype was seen a handful of times. The chain employs TRBV10-3 and TRBJ2-7; either TRBD1 or TRBD2 may fit D (5 bases each). CDR3 size: 14 residues. Trimming took 3 bases from V and 4 from J, leaving 13 bases between them. From germline, CDR1 is ENHRY and CDR2 SYGVKD. The CDR3, as DNA: TGTGCCATCAGTGAAGGTGGGGGAACGTACGAGCAGTACTTC. This sequence encodes CAISEGGGTYEQYF.

The V and J genes are TRBV11-3 and TRBJ2-1, with D uncertain. Trimming removed 4 bases from V and 6 bases from J, with 7 bases in between. This CDR3 contains 12 residues. CDR1 is SGHNT, CDR2 YENEEA, per germline. In DNA, the CDR3 is TGTGCCAGCAGCTCATATGGCAATGAGCAGTTCTTC. It codes for CASSSYGNEQFF.

This clonotype came up a few times. The CDR3 here is CAWSQRRDPYEQYF. The CDR3 nucleotides read TGTGCCTGGAGTCAACGACGGGACCCCTACGAGCAGTACTTC. The chain couples TRBV30 to TRBJ2-7; D might be TRBD1 or TRBD2, each matching 5 bases. Trimming left V 2 bases short and J 2 bases short, with 13 bases between. The CDR3 runs to 14 residues. CDR1 and CDR2 (germline): GTSNPN, SVGIG (reference sequence).

In this sample, this clonotype turned up a few times. The chain has TRBV5-5 and TRBJ1-2, with 11 bases aligning to TRBD1. Germline CDR1 is SGHKS and CDR2 is YYEKEE (reference sequence). This CDR3 contains 15 residues. With V trimmed by 1 base and J by 6 bases, 5 bases remained unmatched. The CDR3 is CASSLLDRGRDGYTF. The CDR3 DNA follows: TGTGCCAGCAGCTTGTTGGACAGGGGGCGGGATGGCTACACCTTC.

The CDR3 loop is CAISELGINQPQHF. Here the CDR3 DNA reads TGTGCCATCAGTGAGTTAGGGATCAATCAGCCCCAGCATTTT. The chain links TRBV10-3 to TRBJ1-5; D unresolved. The CDR3 runs 14 residues. Germline V gene lookup returns CDR1 ENHRY and CDR2 SYGVKD. Trimming left V 1 base short and J 3 bases short, with 7 bases between.

The chain couples TRBV7-2 to TRBJ2-5; 7 bases match TRBD2. CDR1 is SGHTA, CDR2 FQGNSA, per germline. The CDR3 length is 14 residues. Trimming removed 4 bases from V and 5 bases from J; junction bases left unmatched: 7. The CDR3 sequence: CASSYLAEWETQYF. As DNA, the CDR3 is TGTGCCAGCAGCTACCTAGCGGAGTGGGAGACCCAGTACTTC. Using reference TRBV7-2 and TRBJ2-5 for the parts outside the CDR3, the full variable domain is GAGVSQSPSNKVTEKGKDVELRCDPISGHTALYWYRQSLGQGLEFLIYFQGNSAPDKSGLPSDRFSAERTGGSVSTLTIQRTQQEDSAVYLCASSYLAEWETQYFGPGTRLLVL.

This clonotype came up a few times. The chain is built from TRBV6-4 and TRBJ2-3; TRBD2 agrees at 10 bases. Per the germline V gene, CDR1 is MRHNA and CDR2 is SNTAGT. CDR3 size: 15 residues. Unmatched junction bases numbered 3, after V lost 2 bases and J lost 4 bases. In DNA form, the CDR3 reads TGTGCCAGCAGTGACGAAGCGGGAGGGGCAGATACGCAGTATTTT. It codes for CASSDEAGGADTQYF.

The chain has TRBV5-1 and TRBJ2-1, with D perhaps matching TRBD2 (5 bases). The V gene's germline CDR1 is SGHRS and CDR2 YFSETQ. The V and J ends lost 0 bases and 4 bases respectively, with 11 bases between them. This CDR3 region has 15 residues. CDR3 residues: CASSLVSEGYNEQFF. In DNA form, the CDR3 reads TGCGCCAGCAGCTTGGTTTCTGAGGGTTACAATGAGCAGTTCTTC.

There are many counts of this clonotype. This chain links TRBV5-5 with TRBJ2-2, with TRBD2 matching over 10 bases. Germline CDR1 and CDR2: SGHKS and YYEKEE (reference sequence). This CDR3 contains 16 residues. V dropped 4 bases and J dropped 5; count of bases not matched to a gene: 8. Here the CDR3 reads CASSPRLAGATGELFF. The DNA of the CDR3 is TGTGCCAGCAGCCCCCGGCTAGCGGGGGCGACCGGGGAGCTGTTTTTT.

The chain recombines TRBV6-1 with TRBJ2-6; D might be TRBD2 (6 bases). The CDR3 has 15 amino acids. The germline CDR1 and CDR2 sequences are MNHNS and SASEGT. V lost 7 bases to trimming and J lost 4 bases, with 14 bases between them. CDR3 in amino acids: CASTMTGVGANVLTF. The CDR3 nucleotides are TGTGCCAGCACTATGACGGGGGTCGGGGCCAACGTCCTGACTTTC.

This clonotype has just a few counts. This chain connects TRBV27 to TRBJ2-3; 11 bases are a match to TRBD2. The CDR3 extends over 20 amino acids. CDR1 MNHEY and CDR2 SMNVEV come from the germline V gene (reference sequence). The ends lost 6 bases at V and 0 bases at J; junction bases unmatched: 17. CDR3 residues: CASSRLAGGPELISTDTQYF. CDR3 sequence (DNA): TGTGCCAGCAGCCGCTTAGCGGGAGGGCCAGAATTAATTAGCACAGATACGCAGTATTTT.

V usage is TRBV11-2 and J usage is TRBJ2-5; no clear D gene. Trimming took off 0 bases at V and 1 base at J, with 6 bases between the two ends. The V gene's germline CDR1 is SGHAT and CDR2 FQNNGV. This CDR3 has 14 residues. Here the CDR3 reads CASSLDLRQETQYF. The DNA for the CDR3 is TGTGCCAGCAGCTTAGACCTCCGCCAAGAGACCCAGTACTTC.

This clonotype was seen a handful of times. V gene TRBV5-1 combines with J gene TRBJ1-1; D remains ambiguous. Germline assignment: CDR1 SGHRS and CDR2 YFSETQ. Trimming stripped 2 bases from V and 7 bases from J, with 18 bases between. The length of the CDR3 is 15 residues. CDR3 sequence (DNA): TGCGCCAGCAGCTTCGGTCAAGGAGGCGGGGTTGAAGCTTTCTTT. Its protein is CASSFGQGGGVEAFF.